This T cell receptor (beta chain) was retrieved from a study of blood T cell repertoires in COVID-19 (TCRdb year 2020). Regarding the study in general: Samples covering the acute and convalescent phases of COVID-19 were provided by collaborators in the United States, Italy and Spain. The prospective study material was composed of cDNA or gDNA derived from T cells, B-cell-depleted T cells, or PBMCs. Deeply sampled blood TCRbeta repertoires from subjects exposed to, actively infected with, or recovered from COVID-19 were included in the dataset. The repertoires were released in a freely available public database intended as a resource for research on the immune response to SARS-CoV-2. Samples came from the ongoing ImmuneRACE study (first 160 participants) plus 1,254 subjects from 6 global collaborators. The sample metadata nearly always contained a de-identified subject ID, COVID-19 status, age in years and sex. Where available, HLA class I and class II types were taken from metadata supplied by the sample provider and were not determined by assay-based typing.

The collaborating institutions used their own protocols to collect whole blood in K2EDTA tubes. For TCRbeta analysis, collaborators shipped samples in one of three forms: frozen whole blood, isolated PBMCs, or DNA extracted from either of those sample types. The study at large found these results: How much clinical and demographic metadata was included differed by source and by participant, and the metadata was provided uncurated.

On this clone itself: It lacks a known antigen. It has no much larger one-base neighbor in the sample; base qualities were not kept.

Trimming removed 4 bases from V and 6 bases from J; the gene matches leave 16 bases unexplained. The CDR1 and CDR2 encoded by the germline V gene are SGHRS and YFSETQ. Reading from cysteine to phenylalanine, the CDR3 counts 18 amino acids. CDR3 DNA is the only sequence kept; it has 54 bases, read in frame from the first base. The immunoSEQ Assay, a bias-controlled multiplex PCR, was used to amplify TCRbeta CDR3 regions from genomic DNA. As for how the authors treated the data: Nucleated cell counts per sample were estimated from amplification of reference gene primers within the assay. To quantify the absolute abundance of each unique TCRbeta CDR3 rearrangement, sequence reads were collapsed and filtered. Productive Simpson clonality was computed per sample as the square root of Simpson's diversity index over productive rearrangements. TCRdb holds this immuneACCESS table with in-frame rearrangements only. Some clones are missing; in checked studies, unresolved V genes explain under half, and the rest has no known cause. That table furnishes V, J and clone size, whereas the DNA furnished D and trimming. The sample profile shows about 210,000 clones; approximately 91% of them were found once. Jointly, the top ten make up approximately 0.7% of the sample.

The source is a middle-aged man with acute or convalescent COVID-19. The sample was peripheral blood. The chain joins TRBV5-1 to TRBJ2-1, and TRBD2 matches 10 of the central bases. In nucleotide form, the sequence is TGCGCCAGCAGCCCCCGAGAGCGGGGGGGATTCGGATTCAATGAGCAGTTCTTC. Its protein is CASSPRERGGFGFNEQFF.